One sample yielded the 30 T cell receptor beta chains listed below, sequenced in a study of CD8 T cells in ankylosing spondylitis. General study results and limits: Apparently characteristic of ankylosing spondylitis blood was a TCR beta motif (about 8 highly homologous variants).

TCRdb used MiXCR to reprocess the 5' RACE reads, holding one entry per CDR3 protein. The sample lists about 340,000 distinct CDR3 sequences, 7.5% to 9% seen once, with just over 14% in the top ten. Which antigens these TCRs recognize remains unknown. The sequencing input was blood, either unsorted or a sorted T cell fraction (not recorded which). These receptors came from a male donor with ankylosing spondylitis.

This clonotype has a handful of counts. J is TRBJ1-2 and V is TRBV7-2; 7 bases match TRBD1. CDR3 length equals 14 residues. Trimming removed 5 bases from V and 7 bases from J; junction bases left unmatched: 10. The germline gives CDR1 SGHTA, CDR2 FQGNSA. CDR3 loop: CASSTRGGGSGYTF. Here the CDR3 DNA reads TGTGCCAGCAGCACCAGGGGGGGGGGTTCTGGCTACACCTTC. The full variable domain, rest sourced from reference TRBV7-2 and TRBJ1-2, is GAGVSQSPSNKVTEKGKDVELRCDPISGHTALYWYRQSLGQGLEFLIYFQGNSAPDKSGLPSDRFSAERTGGSVSTLTIQRTQQEDSAVYLCASSTRGGGSGYTFGSGTRLTVV.

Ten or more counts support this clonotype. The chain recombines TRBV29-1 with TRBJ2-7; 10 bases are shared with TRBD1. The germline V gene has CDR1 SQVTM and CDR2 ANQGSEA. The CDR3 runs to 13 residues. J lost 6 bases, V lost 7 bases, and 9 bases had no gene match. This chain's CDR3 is CSAAPGQGFEQYF. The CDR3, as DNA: TGCAGCGCAGCCCCGGGACAGGGGTTCGAGCAGTACTTC.

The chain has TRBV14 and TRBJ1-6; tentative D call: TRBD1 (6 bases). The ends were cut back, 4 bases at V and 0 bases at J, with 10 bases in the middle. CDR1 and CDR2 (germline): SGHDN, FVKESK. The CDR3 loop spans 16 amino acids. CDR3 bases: TGTGCCAGCAGCCGACAGGAGAGCTCCTATAATTCACCCCTCCACTTT. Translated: CASSRQESSYNSPLHF.

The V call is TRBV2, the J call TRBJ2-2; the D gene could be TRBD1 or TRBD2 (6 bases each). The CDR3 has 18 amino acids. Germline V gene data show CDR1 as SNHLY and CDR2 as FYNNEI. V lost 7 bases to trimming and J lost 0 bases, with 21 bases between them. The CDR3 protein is CASNTRRGDNANTGELFF. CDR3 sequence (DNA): TGTGCCAGCAACACCCGGAGGGGGGACAACGCGAACACCGGGGAGCTGTTTTTT.

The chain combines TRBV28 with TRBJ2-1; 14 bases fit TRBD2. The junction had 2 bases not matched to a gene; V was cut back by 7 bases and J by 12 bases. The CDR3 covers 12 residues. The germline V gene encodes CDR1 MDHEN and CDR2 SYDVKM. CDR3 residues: CASMTSGRVQFF. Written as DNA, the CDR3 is TGTGCCAGCATGACTAGCGGGAGGGTGCAGTTCTTC.

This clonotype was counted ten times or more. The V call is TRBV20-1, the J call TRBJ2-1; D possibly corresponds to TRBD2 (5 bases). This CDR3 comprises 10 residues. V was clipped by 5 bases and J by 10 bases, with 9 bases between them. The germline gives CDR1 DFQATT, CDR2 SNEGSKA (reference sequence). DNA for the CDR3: TGCAGTGCTCCCCGAGGGGAGCAGTTCTTC. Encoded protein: CSAPRGEQFF.

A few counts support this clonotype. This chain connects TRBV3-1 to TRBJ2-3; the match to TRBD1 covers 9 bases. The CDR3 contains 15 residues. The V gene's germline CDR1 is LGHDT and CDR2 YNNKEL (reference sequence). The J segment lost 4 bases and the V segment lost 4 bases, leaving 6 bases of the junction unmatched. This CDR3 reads CASSLQQGAADTQYF. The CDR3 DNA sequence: TGTGCCAGCAGCCTTCAACAGGGGGCCGCAGATACGCAGTATTTT.

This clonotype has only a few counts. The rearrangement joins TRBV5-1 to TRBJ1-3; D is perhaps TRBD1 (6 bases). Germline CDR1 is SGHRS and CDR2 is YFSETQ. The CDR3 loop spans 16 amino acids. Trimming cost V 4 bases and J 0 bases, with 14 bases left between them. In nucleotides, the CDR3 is TGCGCCAGCAGCCCCGGACAGCGTAACTCTGGAAACACCATATATTTT. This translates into CASSPGQRNSGNTIYF.

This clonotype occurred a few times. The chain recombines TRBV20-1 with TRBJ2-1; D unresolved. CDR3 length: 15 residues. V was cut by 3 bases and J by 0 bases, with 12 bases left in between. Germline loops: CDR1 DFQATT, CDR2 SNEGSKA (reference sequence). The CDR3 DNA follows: TGCAGTGCTAGGACTTTAGAGAGCTCCTACAATGAGCAGTTCTTC. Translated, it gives CSARTLESSYNEQFF.

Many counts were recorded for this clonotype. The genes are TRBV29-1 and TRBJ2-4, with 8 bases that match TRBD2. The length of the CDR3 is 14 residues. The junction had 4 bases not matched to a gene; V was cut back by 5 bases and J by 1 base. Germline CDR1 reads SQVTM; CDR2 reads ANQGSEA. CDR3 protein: CSVSTSGAKNIQYF. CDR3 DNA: TGCAGCGTTTCAACTAGCGGCGCCAAAAACATTCAGTACTTC.

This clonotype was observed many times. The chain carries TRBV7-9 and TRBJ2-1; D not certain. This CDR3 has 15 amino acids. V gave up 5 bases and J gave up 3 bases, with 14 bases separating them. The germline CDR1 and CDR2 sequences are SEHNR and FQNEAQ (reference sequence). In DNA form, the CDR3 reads TGTGCCAGCAGCATACAGTCTCCGATCTACAATGAGCAGTTCTTC. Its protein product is CASSIQSPIYNEQFF.

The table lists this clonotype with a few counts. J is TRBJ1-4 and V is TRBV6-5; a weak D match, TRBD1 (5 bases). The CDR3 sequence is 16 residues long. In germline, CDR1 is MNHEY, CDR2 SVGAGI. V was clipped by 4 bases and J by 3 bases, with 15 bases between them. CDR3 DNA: TGTGCCAGCAGTTCCCAAGACAGAGTAGCTAATGAAAAACTGTTTTTT. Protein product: CASSSQDRVANEKLFF.

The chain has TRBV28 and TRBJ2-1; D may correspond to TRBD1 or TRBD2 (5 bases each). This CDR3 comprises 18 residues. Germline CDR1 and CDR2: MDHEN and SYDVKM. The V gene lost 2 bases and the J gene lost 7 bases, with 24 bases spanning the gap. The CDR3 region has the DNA TGTGCCAGCAGTTTACTCCTTTCTTTAGGGACCAATAAGAATGAGCAGTTCTTC. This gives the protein CASSLLLSLGTNKNEQFF.

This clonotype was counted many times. The chain's CDR3 is CASSLSGVSYEQYF. The CDR3 bases are TGTGCCAGCAGCTTAAGCGGGGTATCCTACGAGCAGTACTTC. V and J are TRBV5-6 and TRBJ2-7; 7 bases line up with TRBD2. This CDR3 region has 14 residues. V was pared by 2 bases and J by 1 base, with 3 bases of the junction left unmatched. Germline CDR1 reads SGHDT; CDR2 reads YYEEEE. Variable domain in full (rest from reference TRBV5-6 and TRBJ2-7): DAGVTQSPTHLIKTRGQQVTLRCSPKSGHDTVSWYQQALGQGPQFIFQYYEEEERQRGNFPDRFSGHQFPNYSSELNVNALLLGDSALYLCASSLSGVSYEQYFGPGTRLTVT.

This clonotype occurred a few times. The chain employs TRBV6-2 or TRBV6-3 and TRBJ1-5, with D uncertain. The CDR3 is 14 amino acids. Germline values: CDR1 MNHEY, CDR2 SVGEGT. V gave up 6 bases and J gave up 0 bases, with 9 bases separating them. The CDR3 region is CASSGLNSNQPQHF. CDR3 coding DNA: TGTGCCAGCAGCGGACTAAATAGCAATCAGCCCCAGCATTTT.

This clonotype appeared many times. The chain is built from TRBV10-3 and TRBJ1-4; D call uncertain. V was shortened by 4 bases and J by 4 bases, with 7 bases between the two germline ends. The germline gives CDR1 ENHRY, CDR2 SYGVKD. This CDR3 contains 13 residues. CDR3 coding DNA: TGTGCCATCAGTGCAGAGAGTAATGAAAAACTGTTTTTT. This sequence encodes CAISAESNEKLFF.

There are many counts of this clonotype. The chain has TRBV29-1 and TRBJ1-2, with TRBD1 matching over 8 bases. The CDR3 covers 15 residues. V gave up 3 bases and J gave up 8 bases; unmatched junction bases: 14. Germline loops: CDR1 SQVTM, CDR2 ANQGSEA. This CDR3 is CSVEFMDRAGAGYTF. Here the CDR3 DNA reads TGCAGCGTTGAGTTTATGGACAGGGCCGGTGCGGGCTACACCTTC.

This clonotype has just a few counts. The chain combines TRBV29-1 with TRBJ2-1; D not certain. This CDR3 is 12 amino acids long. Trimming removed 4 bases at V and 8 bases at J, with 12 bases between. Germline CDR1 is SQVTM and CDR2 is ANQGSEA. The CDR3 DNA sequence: TGCAGCGTTGTCGCAAGGGTCGATGAGCAGTTCTTC. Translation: CSVVARVDEQFF.

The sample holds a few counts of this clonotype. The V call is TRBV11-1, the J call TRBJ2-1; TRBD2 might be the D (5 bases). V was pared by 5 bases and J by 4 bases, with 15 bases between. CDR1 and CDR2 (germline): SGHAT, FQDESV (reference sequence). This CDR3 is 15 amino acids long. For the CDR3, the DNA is TGTGCCAGCAGCCCGACTTTACTAGAGTACAATGAGCAGTTCTTC. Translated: CASSPTLLEYNEQFF.

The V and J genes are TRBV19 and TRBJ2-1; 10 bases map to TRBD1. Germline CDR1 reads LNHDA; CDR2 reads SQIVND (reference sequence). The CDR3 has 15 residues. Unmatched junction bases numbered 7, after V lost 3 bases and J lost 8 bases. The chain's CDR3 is CASSISGTGVYEQFF. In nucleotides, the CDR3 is TGTGCCAGTAGTATCTCCGGGACAGGGGTGTATGAGCAGTTCTTC.

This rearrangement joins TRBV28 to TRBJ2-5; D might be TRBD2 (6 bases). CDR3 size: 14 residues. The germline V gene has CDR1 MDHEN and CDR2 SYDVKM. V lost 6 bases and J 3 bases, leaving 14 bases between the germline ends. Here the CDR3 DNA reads TGTGCCAGCAGGGACGCGGGGCAGGAAGAGACCCAGTACTTC. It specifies CASRDAGQEETQYF. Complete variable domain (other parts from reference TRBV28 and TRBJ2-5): DVKVTQSSRYLVKRTGEKVFLECVQDMDHENMFWYRQDPGLGLRLIYFSYDVKMKEKGDIPEGYSVSREKKERFSLILESASTNQTSMYLCASRDAGQEETQYFGPGTRLLVL.

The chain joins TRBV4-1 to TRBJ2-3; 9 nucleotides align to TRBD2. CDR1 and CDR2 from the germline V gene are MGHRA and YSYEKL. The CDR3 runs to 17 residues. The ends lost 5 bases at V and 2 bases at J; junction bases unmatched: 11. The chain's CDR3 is CASSSSLASGNTDTQYF. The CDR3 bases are TGCGCCAGCAGCTCATCCTTGGCTAGCGGGAACACAGATACGCAGTATTTT.

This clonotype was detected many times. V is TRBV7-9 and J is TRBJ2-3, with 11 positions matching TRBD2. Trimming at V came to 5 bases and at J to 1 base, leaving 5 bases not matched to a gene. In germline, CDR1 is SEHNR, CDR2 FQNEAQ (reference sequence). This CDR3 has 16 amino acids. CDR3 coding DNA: TGTGCCAGCAGCGCCATACTAGCGGGAGGCACAGATACGCAGTATTTT. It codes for CASSAILAGGTDTQYF.

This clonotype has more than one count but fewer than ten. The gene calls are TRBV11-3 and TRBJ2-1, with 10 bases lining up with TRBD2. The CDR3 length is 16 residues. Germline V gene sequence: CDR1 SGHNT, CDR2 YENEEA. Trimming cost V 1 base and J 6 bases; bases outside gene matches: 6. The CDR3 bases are TGTGCCAGCAGCTTAGGGTGGCTAGCGGGGGTCAATGAGCAGTTCTTC. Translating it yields CASSLGWLAGVNEQFF.

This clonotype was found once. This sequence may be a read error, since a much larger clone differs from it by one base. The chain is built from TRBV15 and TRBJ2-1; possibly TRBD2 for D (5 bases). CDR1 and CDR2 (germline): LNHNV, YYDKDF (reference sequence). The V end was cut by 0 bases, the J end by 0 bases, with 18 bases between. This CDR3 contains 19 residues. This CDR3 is CATSRETGSGVASYNEQFF. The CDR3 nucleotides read TGTGCCACCAGCAGAGAAACTGGGAGCGGCGTAGCCTCCTACAATGAGCAGTTCTTC.

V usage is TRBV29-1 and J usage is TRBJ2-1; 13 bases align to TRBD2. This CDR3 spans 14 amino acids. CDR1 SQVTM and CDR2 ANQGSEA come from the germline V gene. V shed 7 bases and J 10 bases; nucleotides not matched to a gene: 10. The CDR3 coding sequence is TGCAGCGCCGAGGGGGGACTAGCGGGACAAGAGCAGTTCTTC. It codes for CSAEGGLAGQEQFF.

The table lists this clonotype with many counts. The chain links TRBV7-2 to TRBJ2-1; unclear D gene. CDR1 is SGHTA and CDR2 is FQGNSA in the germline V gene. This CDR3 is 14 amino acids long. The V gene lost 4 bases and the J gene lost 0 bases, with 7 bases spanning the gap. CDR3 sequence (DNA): TGTGCCAGCAGCTCACTTAGCTCCTACAATGAGCAGTTCTTC. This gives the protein CASSSLSSYNEQFF.

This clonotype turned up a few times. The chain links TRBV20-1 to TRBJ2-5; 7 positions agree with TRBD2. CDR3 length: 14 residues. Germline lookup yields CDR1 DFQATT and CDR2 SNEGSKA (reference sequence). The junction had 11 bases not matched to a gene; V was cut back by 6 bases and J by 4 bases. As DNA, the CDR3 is TGCAGTGCACCAAGTGGGAGGGCCCCAGAGACCCAGTACTTC. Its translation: CSAPSGRAPETQYF.

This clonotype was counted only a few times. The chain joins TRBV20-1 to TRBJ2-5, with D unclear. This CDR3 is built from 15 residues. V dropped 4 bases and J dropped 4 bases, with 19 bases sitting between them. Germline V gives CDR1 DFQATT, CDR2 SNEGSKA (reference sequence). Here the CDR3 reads CSAIRDSARRETQYF. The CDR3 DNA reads TGCAGTGCTATTCGCGACTCGGCTAGGAGAGAGACCCAGTACTTC.

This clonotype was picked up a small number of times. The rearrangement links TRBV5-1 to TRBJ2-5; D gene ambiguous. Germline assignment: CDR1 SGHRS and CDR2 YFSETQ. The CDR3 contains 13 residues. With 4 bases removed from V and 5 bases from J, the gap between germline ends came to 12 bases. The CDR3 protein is CASSRLVGETQYF. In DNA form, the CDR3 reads TGCGCCAGCAGCAGGCTAGTGGGTGAGACCCAGTACTTC.